A selection of T cell receptor beta chains follows, all from one sample in a study of OX40 agonist ivuxolimab in advanced cancers. Sequenced by immunoSEQ multiplex PCR; TCRdb stores in-frame clones only, minus some. The sample carries some 100,000 clones, 84% recorded once. The sample consisted of CD4+ or CD8+ T cells sorted from blood, taken in a trial of the OX40 agonist ivuxolimab. The receptors here all came from an adult with an advanced solid tumor such as melanoma, head and neck, liver or kidney cancer. The CDR3 runs from the conserved cysteine through the conserved F or W. The D gene is left open where the match is weak. Size is omitted from some rows. Given values are once, few, many or a class for expanded clones.

>.|TRBV9|.|TRBJ1-4
CASSVGRVGGEKLFF
TGTGCCAGCAGCGTAGGCAGGGTAGGAGGGGAAAAACTGTTTTTT
>.|TRBV27|TRBD2|TRBJ2-4
CASSSTSGGEAKNIQYF
TGTGCCAGCAGTTCGACTAGCGGGGGGGAGGCCAAAAACATTCAGTACTTC
>once|TRBV5-1|.|TRBJ2-6
CASSPGRAGANVLTF
TGCGCCAGCAGCCCAGGTCGGGCTGGGGCCAACGTCCTGACTTTC
>.|TRBV4-2|.|TRBJ1-5
CASSQEGQPQHF
TGTGCCAGCAGCCAAGAGGGTCAGCCCCAGCATTTT
>.|TRBV14|.|TRBJ1-2
CASSQESVNYGYTF
TGTGCCAGCAGCCAAGAAAGTGTGAACTATGGCTACACCTTC
>.|TRBV28|.|TRBJ2-1
CASSLGGRNYNEQFF
TGTGCCAGCAGCCTGGGGGGGCGGAACTACAATGAGCAGTTCTTC
>once|TRBV6-6|.|TRBJ1-3
CASSSSAGGNTIYF
TGTGCCAGCAGCTCCTCGGCGGGAGGAAACACCATATATTTT
>.|TRBV7-9|.|TRBJ1-3
CASSQDVSGNTIYF
TGTGCCAGCAGCCAAGATGTCTCTGGAAACACCATATATTTT
>.|TRBV7-3|.|TRBJ1-6
CASSLTTAGANSPLHF
TGTGCCAGCAGCTTAACAACCGCCGGGGCGAATTCACCCCTCCACTTT
>.|TRBV7-3|.|TRBJ1-1
CASSLVPGTEAFF
TGTGCCAGCAGCTTAGTTCCGGGTACTGAAGCTTTCTTT
>.|TRBV7-2|TRBD1|TRBJ1-6
CASSWDRDSPLHF
TGTGCCAGCAGCTGGGACAGGGACTCACCCCTCCACTTT
>.|TRBV9|TRBD2|TRBJ2-5
CASSVGVSGGQETQYF
TGTGCCAGCAGCGTAGGGGTTAGCGGGGGTCAAGAGACCCAGTACTTC
>.|TRBV29-1|TRBD1|TRBJ2-6
CSVDLGVQGTSGANVLTF
TGCAGCGTTGATTTGGGGGTACAGGGGACCTCTGGGGCCAACGTCCTGACTTTC
>.|TRBV29-1|.|TRBJ2-3
CSAGSSSTDTQYF
TGCAGCGCGGGGAGCTCTAGCACAGATACGCAGTATTTT